The rows below give T cell receptor beta chains drawn from one sample of a study of molecular identifiers for immune sequencing clone quantification. Each CDR3 protein gets one entry after TCRdb re-called the PCR reads with MiXCR. The top ten clones hold approximately 1.5% of a sample with some 70,000 distinct CDR3 sequences, roughly 20% of them seen once. Sequencing was done on a sample of naive CD8+ T cells from blood, with Jurkat cell RNA spiked in. These receptors were taken from a human donor in good health. Some libraries in this study had Jurkat cell RNA spiked in. CDR3s include the opening cysteine and the closing phenylalanine or tryptophan.

V gene,CDR3 protein
TRBV27,CASSLIFLAGGAGELFF
TRBV6-1,CASSEGQGGYEQYF
TRBV27,CASSSGTRNTIYF
TRBV18,CASSPPLVGGNYGYTF
TRBV29-1,CSVVPTYQEQFF
TRBV11-3,CASSSIQRDAEDTQYF
TRBV27,CASSSFRDSIHYGYTF
TRBV12-3/TRBV12-4,CASSFGQGAGAFF
TRBV19,CASSMGSAREQYF
TRBV29-1,CSASYRLGQGANPSTDTQYF
TRBV4-3,CASSQEETSAYNEQFF
TRBV15,CATSPDGQSTDTQYF
TRBV29-1,CSVPGGGHGGYTF
TRBV6-2/TRBV6-3,CASSDGTFYSNQPQHF
TRBV28,CASSSHGGGEQYF
TRBV20-1,CSARDNSYEQYF
TRBV14,CASSLSRDWTYNEQFF
TRBV14,CASSDTPLGNTQYF
TRBV5-1,CASSLDSSGTTYEQYF
TRBV9,CASSPRGQGFHEQYF
TRBV2,CARKPLADTQYF
TRBV12-3/TRBV12-4,CASSLALEYTDTQYF
TRBV10-3,CASEGEDGYTF
TRBV7-9,CASYYTVVFSSGELFF
TRBV5-1,CASSQRSIRVGVTDTQYF
TRBV4-2,CASSQVGPRLGEQYF
TRBV20-1,CSARDRQPQHF
TRBV29-1,CSVWKDEQFF
TRBV2,CASSDLAASTGTQYF
TRBV25-1,CASSDVQGPGGTYNEQFF
TRBV5-1,CASSLEGYTYEQYF
TRBV10-3,CAIADRTYEQYF
TRBV2,CASTKVQADTQYF
TRBV7-6,CASSWGQGMVETQYF